Listed below are T cell receptor beta chains from one sample, sequenced in a study of PD-L1 blockade in urothelial cancer. Generated by immunoSEQ multiplex PCR, the TCRdb table keeps only in-frame clones and is missing some. This table has 35,000 to 55,000 clones, 88% appearing once. The starting material was PBMCs, obtained around atezolizumab (anti-PD-L1) treatment. The receptors were sampled from a woman aged 55-75 years with urothelial cancer. Both conserved end residues are part of each CDR3. The order of the fields is CDR3 protein, CDR3 DNA, clone size, D gene, V gene, J gene. The D gene is left open where the match is weak. Part of the rows lack a size; the others show once, few, many or a class for expanded clones.

cdr3_aa: CASSPSTDTQYF
cdr3_nt: TGTGCCAGCAGCCCGAGCACAGATACGCAGTATTTT
clone_size: .
d_call: .
v_call: TRBV7-6
j_call: TRBJ2-3

cdr3_aa: CASSSTIGTSQETQYF
cdr3_nt: TGTGCCAGCAGCAGTACGATTGGGACTAGCCAAGAGACCCAGTACTTC
clone_size: once
d_call: TRBD2
v_call: TRBV9
j_call: TRBJ2-5

cdr3_aa: CASSSQPTHYEQYF
cdr3_nt: TGCGCCAGCAGCTCGCAACCCACTCACTACGAGCAGTACTTC
clone_size: .
d_call: .
v_call: TRBV5-1
j_call: TRBJ2-7

cdr3_aa: CASSLFSGVYEQYF
cdr3_nt: TGCGCCAGCAGCTTGTTTAGCGGGGTCTACGAGCAGTACTTC
clone_size: .
d_call: TRBD2
v_call: TRBV5-1
j_call: TRBJ2-7

cdr3_aa: CASSLGPAGTSQETQYF
cdr3_nt: TGTGCCAGCAGCTTAGGTCCAGCGGGTACGAGTCAAGAGACCCAGTACTTC
clone_size: few
d_call: .
v_call: TRBV11-2
j_call: TRBJ2-5

cdr3_aa: CATSRRQGEGTGELFF
cdr3_nt: TGTGCCACCAGCAGGAGACAGGGGGAAGGGACCGGGGAGCTGTTTTTT
clone_size: .
d_call: TRBD1
v_call: TRBV15
j_call: TRBJ2-2

cdr3_aa: CASSLGELTGGWMNTEAFF
cdr3_nt: TGTGCCAGCAGCCTTGGGGAACTTACAGGGGGCTGGATGAACACTGAAGCTTTCTTT
clone_size: once
d_call: TRBD1
v_call: TRBV5-8
j_call: TRBJ1-1

cdr3_aa: CASTTGTRQFF
cdr3_nt: TGTGCCAGTACCACTGGGACTAGACAGTTCTTC
clone_size: .
d_call: TRBD2
v_call: TRBV19
j_call: TRBJ2-1

cdr3_aa: CASSPSDRGGNQPQHF
cdr3_nt: TGTGCCAGCTCACCAAGCGACAGGGGTGGAAATCAGCCCCAGCATTTT
clone_size: .
d_call: TRBD1
v_call: TRBV18
j_call: TRBJ1-5

cdr3_aa: CASSDYGTGGDTQYF
cdr3_nt: TGTGCCAGCAGTGACTATGGGACAGGGGGAGATACGCAGTATTTT
clone_size: .
d_call: TRBD1
v_call: TRBV2
j_call: TRBJ2-3

cdr3_aa: CASSIGTGVSGANVLTF
cdr3_nt: TGTGCCAGTAGTATCGGGACAGGGGTCTCTGGGGCCAACGTCCTGACTTTC
clone_size: once
d_call: TRBD1
v_call: TRBV19
j_call: TRBJ2-6

cdr3_aa: CASSSVPGQGTGGETQYF
cdr3_nt: TGCGCCAGCAGCTCAGTCCCGGGACAGGGTACCGGAGGAGAGACCCAGTACTTC
clone_size: .
d_call: TRBD1
v_call: TRBV5-1
j_call: TRBJ2-5

cdr3_aa: CASSGPKEVPRRAKNIQYF
cdr3_nt: TGTGCCAGCAGTGGACCGAAGGAGGTCCCCAGACGAGCCAAAAACATTCAGTACTTC
clone_size: .
d_call: .
v_call: TRBV2
j_call: TRBJ2-4

cdr3_aa: CATRWGPEAFF
cdr3_nt: TGTGCCACCAGGTGGGGGCCTGAAGCTTTCTTT
clone_size: .
d_call: .
v_call: TRBV19
j_call: TRBJ1-1

cdr3_aa: CASGEVGYEQYF
cdr3_nt: TGTGCCAGCGGAGAGGTCGGCTACGAGCAGTACTTC
clone_size: .
d_call: .
v_call: TRBV6-5
j_call: TRBJ2-7

cdr3_aa: CASSLGASNQPQHF
cdr3_nt: TGTGCCAGCAGCTTAGGGGCAAGCAATCAGCCCCAGCATTTT
clone_size: .
d_call: .
v_call: TRBV11-2
j_call: TRBJ1-5

cdr3_aa: CASSSMWNTEAFF
cdr3_nt: TGTGCCAGCAGCTCTATGTGGAACACTGAAGCTTTCTTT
clone_size: .
d_call: .
v_call: TRBV5-5
j_call: TRBJ1-1

cdr3_aa: CASSPWTLSGANVLTF
cdr3_nt: TGTGCCAGCTCACCCTGGACACTCTCTGGGGCCAACGTCCTGACTTTC
clone_size: .
d_call: .
v_call: TRBV18
j_call: TRBJ2-6